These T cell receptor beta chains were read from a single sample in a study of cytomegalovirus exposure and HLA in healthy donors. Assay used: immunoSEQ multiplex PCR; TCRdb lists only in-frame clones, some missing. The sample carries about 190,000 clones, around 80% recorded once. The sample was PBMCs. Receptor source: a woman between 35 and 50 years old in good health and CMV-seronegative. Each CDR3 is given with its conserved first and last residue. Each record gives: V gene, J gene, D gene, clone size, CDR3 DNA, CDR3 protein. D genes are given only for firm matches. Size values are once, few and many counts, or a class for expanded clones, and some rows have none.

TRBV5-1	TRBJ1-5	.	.	TGCGCCAGCAGCTTGACAGACGCCAATAATCAGCCCCAGCATTTT	CASSLTDANNQPQHF
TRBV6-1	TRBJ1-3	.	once	TGTGCCAGCAGTGAAGCGCTCGGTAACACCATATATTTT	CASSEALGNTIYF
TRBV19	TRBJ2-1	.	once	TGTGCCAGTACCCACGGAGGGGAGGTTAGAAATGAGCAGTTCTTC	CASTHGGEVRNEQFF
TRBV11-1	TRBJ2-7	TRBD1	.	TGTGCCAGCAGCGGCCGGGACAGGAGCTCCTACGAGCAGTACTTC	CASSGRDRSSYEQYF
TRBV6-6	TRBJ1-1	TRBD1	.	TGTGCCAGCAATTACTCGGACAGGGACACTGAAGCTTTCTTT	CASNYSDRDTEAFF
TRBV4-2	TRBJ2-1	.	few	TGTGCCAGCAGCCAAGATTTAGCGATCCCATACAATGAGCAGTTCTTC	CASSQDLAIPYNEQFF
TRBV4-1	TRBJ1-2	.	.	TGCGCCAGCAGCCAGCCAGGGGCTAACTATGGCTACACCTTC	CASSQPGANYGYTF
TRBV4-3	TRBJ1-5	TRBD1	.	TGCGCCAGCAGCCCAAACAGGGGGGGTAGCAATCAGCCCCAGCATTTT	CASSPNRGGSNQPQHF
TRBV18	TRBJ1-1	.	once	TGTGCCAGCTCACCACAGAGACAGGTGAACACTGAAGCTTTCTTT	CASSPQRQVNTEAFF
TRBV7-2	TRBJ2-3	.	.	TGTGCCAGCAGCAAAGCGGGTACTGATACGCAGTATTTT	CASSKAGTDTQYF
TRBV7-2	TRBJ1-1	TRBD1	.	TGTGCCAGCAGCTTAGCAGGACAGGGGGTCCTGAACACTGAAGCTTTCTTT	CASSLAGQGVLNTEAFF
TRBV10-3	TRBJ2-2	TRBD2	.	TGTGCCATCAGCCTAACTAGCGGGAGAGGCACCGGGGAGCTGTTTTTT	CAISLTSGRGTGELFF
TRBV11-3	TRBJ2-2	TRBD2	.	TGTGCCAGCAGCTTAGTCGGGACTAGCGGGAGCTTCACCGGGGAGCTGTTTTTT	CASSLVGTSGSFTGELFF
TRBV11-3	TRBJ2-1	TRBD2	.	TGTGCCAGCAGCTTAGGTAGGACTAGCGGGAGTAAGGAGCAGTTCTTC	CASSLGRTSGSKEQFF
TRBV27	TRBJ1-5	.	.	TGTGCCAGCAGTTTAAGAGCGCCTGGCTATCAGCCCCAGCATTTT	CASSLRAPGYQPQHF
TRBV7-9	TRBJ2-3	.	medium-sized	TGTGCCAGCAGCTTGGCCGAACCCACAGATACGCAGTATTTT	CASSLAEPTDTQYF
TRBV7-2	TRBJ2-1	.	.	TGTGCCAGCAGTACTAGGTGGGAGCAGTTCTTC	CASSTRWEQFF
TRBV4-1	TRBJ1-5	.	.	TGCGCCAGCAGCCAAGTAGACAGGAGCAATCAGCCCCAGCATTTT	CASSQVDRSNQPQHF
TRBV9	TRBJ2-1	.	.	TGTGCCAGCAGCTCCCCCCCAGGGGACAATGAGCAGTTCTTC	CASSSPPGDNEQFF
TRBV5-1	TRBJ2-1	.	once	TGCGCCAGCAGCTTGGCGATTAGCGGAAACAATGAGCAGTTCTTC	CASSLAISGNNEQFF
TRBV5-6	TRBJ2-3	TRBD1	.	TGTGCCAGCAGCTTACAGGGGCATTGGGATACGCAGTATTTT	CASSLQGHWDTQYF
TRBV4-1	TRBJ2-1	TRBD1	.	TGCGCCAGCAGCCTGACAGGGTCGAGGGGCAATGAGCAGTTCTTC	CASSLTGSRGNEQFF
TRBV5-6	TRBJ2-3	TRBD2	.	TGTGCCAGCAGCCCAGGACTAGCAGCTAGCACAGATACGCAGTATTTT	CASSPGLAASTDTQYF
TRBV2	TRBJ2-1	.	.	TGTGCCAGCAGCTTACTAGCAAATGAGCAGTTCTTC	CASSLLANEQFF
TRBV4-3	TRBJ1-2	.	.	TGCGCCAGCAGCCAAGATCGTGCGGGTGGGTATGGCTACACCTTC	CASSQDRAGGYGYTF
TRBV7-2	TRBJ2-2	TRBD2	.	TGTGCCAGCAGCTTAGGGTACGGGACTAGTTCCGGGGAGCTGTTTTTT	CASSLGYGTSSGELFF
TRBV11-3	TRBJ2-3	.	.	TGTGCCAGCAGCTTCTCCTCTTTAAATACAGATACGCAGTATTTT	CASSFSSLNTDTQYF
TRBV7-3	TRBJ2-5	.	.	TGTGCCAGCAGCTTGGGGCCTATGGGAGAGACCCAGTACTTC	CASSLGPMGETQYF
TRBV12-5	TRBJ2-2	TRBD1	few	TGTGCTAGTGGTTTGGACAGGGGAAACACCGGGGAGCTGTTTTTT	CASGLDRGNTGELFF
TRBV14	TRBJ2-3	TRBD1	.	TGTGCCAGCAGCCGGGACAGGGTTTTAGATACGCAGTATTTT	CASSRDRVLDTQYF
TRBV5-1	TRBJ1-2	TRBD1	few	TGCGCCAGCAGCCCGACAGGGGGAGGCTACACCTTC	CASSPTGGGYTF